The rows below give T cell receptor beta chains drawn from one sample of a study of OX40 agonist ivuxolimab in advanced cancers. Profiled with immunoSEQ multiplex PCR; TCRdb holds only in-frame clones, not every one. The table includes roughly 40,000 clones, more than 80% detected once. Sample: CD4+ or CD8+ T cells sorted from blood, taken in a trial of the OX40 agonist ivuxolimab. These receptors were taken from an adult with an advanced solid tumor such as melanoma, head and neck, liver or kidney cancer. Both conserved end residues are part of each CDR3. Each record gives: J gene, V gene, CDR3 protein.

TRBJ1-5	TRBV7-9	CASSLGDRNQPQHF
TRBJ2-1	TRBV10-3	CATLAASYNEQFF
TRBJ2-1	TRBV7-3	CASSNGLAGYNEQFF
TRBJ2-7	TRBV10-3	CAISEGPPNYEQYF
TRBJ1-5	TRBV7-8	CASSSSSNQPQHF
TRBJ1-2	TRBV7-9	CASSRPSGGRVSDGYTF
TRBJ2-7	TRBV11-2	CASSEMNRYYEQYF
TRBJ2-2	TRBV7-8	CASSLGAGLTGELFF
TRBJ2-5	TRBV19	CASSRDRNWETQYF
TRBJ1-1	TRBV7-6	CASSLSTGHTEAFF
TRBJ2-7	TRBV11-2	CASSLVPQGSYEQYF
TRBJ1-2	TRBV6-1	CASRSAGRSGGYTF
TRBJ2-7	TRBV14	CASSHVGSPYEQYF
TRBJ2-7	TRBV4-1	CASSQDLAPGYEQYF
TRBJ2-1	TRBV27	CASSLGSAYNEQFF
TRBJ2-2	TRBV5-1	CASSLEGGHTGELFF
TRBJ1-1	TRBV7-6	CASSLDRKGGGTEAFF
TRBJ2-1	TRBV11-2	CASSPRGAGVAAVEQFF
TRBJ2-7	TRBV6-1	CASSEGQGRYYEQYF
TRBJ2-3	TRBV14	CASSPTTGLRTSGTDTQYF
TRBJ2-7	TRBV10-3	CAISEDRKSYEQYF
TRBJ1-2	TRBV13	CASSLGQGPHGYTF
TRBJ2-2	TRBV2	CAGIRRNTGELFF
TRBJ2-7	TRBV4-1	CASSQGGREQYF
TRBJ2-7	TRBV5-6	CASSLGGGSSREQYF
TRBJ2-1	TRBV28	CASREQGAPYNEQFF
TRBJ1-4	TRBV2	CASSLDRGTGATNEKLFF
TRBJ1-2	TRBV4-1	CASSQDNGSPYGYTF
TRBJ2-5	TRBV2	CASSRPGLAGEETQYF